These 31 T cell receptor beta chains came from one sample sequenced in a study of cytomegalovirus exposure and HLA in healthy donors (TCRdb year 2017). The receptor library was made with the immunoSEQ multiplex PCR assay. For the multiplex PCR, a mixture combining 60 forward primers for TCR Vbeta segments and 13 reverse primers for TCR Jbeta segments was used. TCRdb carries this immuneACCESS record with in-frame sequences only. Its versions omit some clonotypes, under half of them owing to an unresolved V gene in the studies checked, with the rest unexplained. The sample includes about 120,000 clones, with approximately 69% observed a single time. The top ten hold under 5% of the sample. The sequencing input was PBMCs. Receptors originate from a man between 40 and 49 years old in good health and CMV-seropositive.

This chain joins TRBV29-1 and TRBJ2-2; TRBD2 agrees at 12 bases. V trimming: 6 bases; J trimming: 6 bases; junction bases outside the gene matches: 5. Germline values: CDR1 SQVTM, CDR2 ANQGSEA. This CDR3 contains 14 residues. CDR3 protein: CSVLAGGHPGELFF. The CDR3 nucleotides read TGCAGCGTCCTAGCGGGAGGGCATCCCGGGGAGCTGTTTTTT.

This chain uses TRBV5-4 with TRBJ2-1, with TRBD2 matching 8 bases. Trimming took 0 bases from V and 6 from J; bases not matched to a gene: 8. The germline CDR1 and CDR2 sequences are SGHNT and YYREEE (reference sequence). This CDR3 is built from 16 residues. The CDR3, as DNA: TGTGCCAGCAGCTTGGAGATAGGGCTAGCGGGCAATGAGCAGTTCTTC. It specifies CASSLEIGLAGNEQFF. Drawing the rest from reference TRBV5-4 and TRBJ2-1, the complete variable domain is ETGVTQSPTHLIKTRGQQVTLRCSSQSGHNTVSWYQQALGQGPQFIFQYYREEENGRGNFPPRFSGLQFPNYSSELNVNALELDDSALYLCASSLEIGLAGNEQFFGPGTRLTVL.

V gene TRBV7-9 combines with J gene TRBJ2-6, with 12 bases identical to TRBD1. The germline V gene has CDR1 SEHNR and CDR2 FQNEAQ (reference sequence). There are 17 residues in the CDR3. Unmatched junction bases numbered 4, after V lost 3 bases and J lost 4 bases. The CDR3 is CASSLGQGAGGANVLTF. CDR3 bases: TGTGCCAGCAGCTTGGGACAGGGGGCCGGCGGGGCCAACGTCCTGACTTTC.

This clone was counted once. The chain has TRBV27 and TRBJ2-1; D may be TRBD1 (6 bases). V was trimmed by 4 bases and J by 0 bases, leaving 13 bases between them. Germline V gene lookup returns CDR1 MNHEY and CDR2 SMNVEV (reference sequence). The CDR3 sequence is 16 residues long. The CDR3 loop reads CASSSSGTHSYNEQFF. CDR3 DNA sequence: TGTGCCAGCAGTTCATCCGGGACACACTCCTACAATGAGCAGTTCTTC.

The rearrangement joins TRBV4-1 to TRBJ2-4, with TRBD1 matching 7 bases. This CDR3 has 14 residues. V lost 3 bases to trimming and J lost 4 bases; unmatched junction nucleotides: 3. Germline V gene lookup returns CDR1 MGHRA and CDR2 YSYEKL. The DNA for the CDR3 is TGCGCCAGCAGCCAGTTGACAGGGAAAAACATTCAGTACTTC. Amino acids: CASSQLTGKNIQYF.

This rearrangement joins TRBV6-1 to TRBJ2-7, with 10 bases lining up with TRBD1. This CDR3 is 13 amino acids long. The ends lost 7 bases at V and 4 bases at J; junction bases unmatched: 4. In germline, CDR1 is MNHNS, CDR2 SASEGT. CDR3 sequence (DNA): TGTGCCAGCACCTGGGACAGGGGATACGAGCAGTACTTC. It yields the protein CASTWDRGYEQYF.

The CDR3 DNA reads as TGCGCCAGCAGCTCCCGGGGAGGGGCAGATACGCAGTATTTT. This encodes CASSSRGGADTQYF. V gene TRBV5-1 combines with J gene TRBJ2-3, with 7 bases identical to TRBD2. This CDR3 is 14 amino acids long. The junction had 5 bases not matched to a gene; V was cut back by 3 bases and J by 4 bases. Germline-derived CDR1 and CDR2 are SGHRS and YFSETQ.

The V and J genes are TRBV29-1 and TRBJ2-7; TRBD1 matches at 9 bases. V lost 1 base and J lost 2; bases outside the gene matches: 6. Looked up from germline, CDR1 is SQVTM and CDR2 is ANQGSEA. This CDR3 region has 15 residues. CDR3 bases: TGCAGCGTTGAAGCCTGGACAGGGGAGACCTACGAGCAGTACTTC. This encodes CSVEAWTGETYEQYF.

This rearrangement joins TRBV29-1 to TRBJ2-1, with D maybe TRBD1 (6 bases). CDR1 and CDR2 from the germline V gene are SQVTM and ANQGSEA. Trimming shortened V by 4 bases and J by 8 bases, and 18 bases separated the two germline ends. The CDR3 runs to 14 residues. The CDR3 is CSVAFWTVSYEQFF. CDR3 DNA sequence: TGCAGCGTTGCGTTCTGGACAGTAAGCTATGAGCAGTTCTTC.

The chain is built from TRBV4-1 and TRBJ1-4, with D possibly being TRBD1 (6 bases). The germline gives CDR1 MGHRA, CDR2 YSYEKL. The CDR3 is 15 amino acids. Trimming took off 6 bases at V and 5 bases at J, with 16 bases between the two ends. For the CDR3, the DNA is TGCGCCAGCAGGGACCCGGGACACAAGAATGAAAAACTGTTTTTT. It translates to CASRDPGHKNEKLFF.

The chain has TRBV2 and TRBJ1-6; D remains unclear. The CDR3 contains 15 residues. Germline V lookup: CDR1 SNHLY, CDR2 FYNNEI. Trimming stripped 11 bases from V and 6 bases from J, with 20 bases between. The chain's CDR3 is CASSIADGFNSPLHF. CDR3 bases: TGTGCCTCTAGTATTGCAGACGGGTTTAATTCACCCCTCCACTTT. The whole variable domain, filled in from reference TRBV2 and TRBJ1-6, reads EPEVTQTPSHQVTQMGQEVILRCVPISNHLYFYWYRQILGQKVEFLVSFYNNEISEKSEIFDDQFSVERPDGSNFTLKIRSTKLEDSAMYFCASSIADGFNSPLHFGNGTRLTVT.

The rearrangement links TRBV5-1 to TRBJ2-3; 8 positions agree with TRBD2. This CDR3 spans 17 amino acids. The ends lost 0 bases at V and 1 base at J; junction bases unmatched: 7. The germline V gene encodes CDR1 SGHRS and CDR2 YFSETQ. For the CDR3, the DNA is TGCGCCAGCAGCTTGGCCGGGGGGGCCTCTCGCACAGATACGCAGTATTTT. This sequence encodes CASSLAGGASRTDTQYF.

The chain combines TRBV2 with TRBJ2-1, with 11 bases identical to TRBD2. The CDR3 has 15 residues. Germline V gene sequence: CDR1 SNHLY, CDR2 FYNNEI. The J segment lost 9 bases and the V segment lost 6 bases, leaving 10 bases of the junction unmatched. The DNA for the CDR3 is TGTGCCAGCAGCGAACTAGCGGGAGCAGTCATTGAGCAGTTCTTC. Its translation: CASSELAGAVIEQFF.

The chain carries TRBV29-1 and TRBJ2-5, with 13 bases matching TRBD2. CDR3 length: 13 amino acids. After removal of 8 bases from V and 5 bases from J, the junction contained 5 bases not matched to a gene. Germline V gene data show CDR1 as SQVTM and CDR2 as ANQGSEA. CDR3 sequence: CSSRTSGSETQYF. The CDR3 DNA sequence: TGCAGCTCACGGACTAGCGGGAGTGAGACCCAGTACTTC.

This chain joins TRBV19 and TRBJ1-2; D remains unclear. CDR1 is LNHDA and CDR2 is SQIVND in the germline V gene (reference sequence). CDR3 length: 12 residues. Trimming took off 7 bases at V and 8 bases at J, with 14 bases between the two ends. The DNA of the CDR3 is TGTGCCAGTAAGGAGCAGTCTCGAGGCTACACCTTC. As protein: CASKEQSRGYTF.

The chain couples TRBV28 to TRBJ1-4; unclear D gene. CDR3 length: 15 residues. CDR1 MDHEN and CDR2 SYDVKM come from the germline V gene. V was clipped by 6 bases and J by 8 bases, with 19 bases between them. The CDR3 sequence is CASRVLGQVREKLFF. In DNA, the CDR3 is TGTGCCAGCAGAGTACTGGGCCAAGTCCGGGAAAAACTGTTTTTT.

The chain is built from TRBV28 and TRBJ2-3; D is perhaps TRBD2 (5 bases). V lost 1 base, J lost 2 bases, and 10 bases lay in between. This CDR3 contains 15 residues. The germline gives CDR1 MDHEN, CDR2 SYDVKM. The CDR3 DNA reads as TGTGCCAGCAGTTTATTCGGGATTCCCACAGATACGCAGTATTTT. Its translation is CASSLFGIPTDTQYF.

This rearrangement joins TRBV10-2 to TRBJ2-3, with 13 nucleotides matching TRBD2. Germline CDR1 is WSHSY and CDR2 is SAAADI. The CDR3 contains 15 residues. Trimming removed 6 bases from V and 1 base from J; junction bases left unmatched: 1. This CDR3 reads CASRGTSGGTDTQYF. For the CDR3, the DNA is TGCGCCAGCAGAGGGACTAGCGGGGGCACAGATACGCAGTATTTT.

This clone came up a few times. The chain combines TRBV11-3 with TRBJ2-5, with TRBD1 matching over 7 bases. The CDR3 totals 16 residues. The V and J ends lost 5 bases and 2 bases, in that order; junction bases with no gene match: 11. The germline CDR1 and CDR2 sequences are SGHNT and YENEEA. This CDR3 reads CASSLGGQGWQETQYF. The CDR3 DNA reads as TGTGCCAGCAGCCTAGGGGGCCAGGGATGGCAAGAGACCCAGTACTTC.

The chain carries TRBV7-6 and TRBJ2-1, with 9 positions matching TRBD2. The germline gives CDR1 SGHVS, CDR2 FNYEAQ. CDR3 size: 15 residues. Trimming removed 2 bases from V and 6 bases from J; junction bases left unmatched: 5. The CDR3 is CASSLQSTSGNEQFF. CDR3 DNA: TGTGCCAGCAGCTTACAATCGACTAGCGGCAATGAGCAGTTCTTC.

The V and J genes are TRBV15 and TRBJ2-7; TRBD2 matches at 11 bases. V dropped 0 bases and J dropped 2; count of bases not matched to a gene: 9. The germline V gene encodes CDR1 LNHNV and CDR2 YYDKDF (reference sequence). CDR3 size: 18 residues. This CDR3 reads CATSRDRAGTSGAYEQYF. DNA of the CDR3: TGTGCCACCAGCAGAGATAGGGCTGGGACTAGCGGTGCCTACGAGCAGTACTTC.

The chain has TRBV19 and TRBJ2-2; 10 bases line up with TRBD1. Trimming removed 7 bases from V and 4 bases from J; junction bases left unmatched: 6. The germline gives CDR1 LNHDA, CDR2 SQIVND (reference sequence). CDR3 length: 15 residues. In nucleotides, the CDR3 is TGTGCCAGTACCCCGGGACAGGGGTTCACCGGGGAGCTGTTTTTT. It is translated as CASTPGQGFTGELFF.

This sequence joins TRBV7-2 and TRBJ2-7; D is possibly TRBD2 (5 bases). V was trimmed by 5 bases and J by 1 base, leaving 15 bases between them. The CDR3 spans 15 residues. Germline V gene lookup returns CDR1 SGHTA and CDR2 FQGNSA. CDR3 coding DNA: TGTGCCAGCAGCCCTCGGACCAGGACTTCCTACGAGCAGTACTTC. Protein product: CASSPRTRTSYEQYF.

This chain joins TRBV19 and TRBJ1-3; D is possibly TRBD1 (5 bases). The CDR3 spans 16 residues. Deletions cut 0 bases from V and 2 bases from J, with 11 bases between. The germline V gene has CDR1 LNHDA and CDR2 SQIVND (reference sequence). CDR3 residues: CASSIEGERTGNTIYF. For the CDR3, the DNA is TGTGCCAGTAGTATAGAAGGGGAACGAACTGGAAACACCATATATTTT.

The chain is built from TRBV27 and TRBJ1-2; TRBD1 matches at 8 bases. The CDR3 is 15 amino acids. Trimming cost V 2 bases and J 1 base; bases outside gene matches: 3. The V gene's germline CDR1 is MNHEY and CDR2 SMNVEV (reference sequence). CDR3 protein: CASSLQGAVNYGYTF. CDR3 nucleotides: TGTGCCAGCAGTTTACAGGGGGCGGTTAACTATGGCTACACCTTC.

The genes are TRBV7-9 and TRBJ1-5; 7 nucleotides agree with TRBD1. Germline values: CDR1 SEHNR, CDR2 FQNEAQ (reference sequence). With V trimmed by 2 bases and J by 4 bases, 2 bases remained unmatched. This CDR3 contains 14 residues. This CDR3 is CASSLSTGNQPQHF. The CDR3 DNA follows: TGTGCCAGCAGCTTATCGACAGGGAATCAGCCCCAGCATTTT.

This rearrangement joins TRBV5-4 to TRBJ1-4; maybe TRBD1 (6 bases). Trimming took off 0 bases at V and 5 bases at J, with 11 bases between the two ends. The CDR3 sequence is 15 residues long. The germline V gene has CDR1 SGHNT and CDR2 YYREEE (reference sequence). In DNA form, the CDR3 reads TGTGCCAGCAGCTTGGAGGGGGGGGCGAATGAAAAACTGTTTTTT. Its translation: CASSLEGGANEKLFF.

The chain employs TRBV27 and TRBJ2-7; TRBD2 is a possible D gene (6 bases). Germline CDR1 reads MNHEY; CDR2 reads SMNVEV (reference sequence). V was cut by 6 bases and J by 0 bases, with 15 bases left in between. The CDR3 is made up of 15 amino acids. The CDR3 region is CASSGTPRDSYEQYF. The CDR3 DNA sequence: TGTGCCAGCAGCGGGACTCCGAGGGACTCCTACGAGCAGTACTTC.

The table lists this clone with a count of one. The chain has TRBV7-6 and TRBJ2-2, with a tentative D call TRBD2 (6 bases). The length of the CDR3 is 16 residues. In germline, CDR1 is SGHVS, CDR2 FNYEAQ. Trimming removed 0 bases at V and 6 bases at J, with 14 bases between. The CDR3 DNA reads TGTGCCAGCAGCTTAGCCAGGGAGGCTGCGGCCGGGGAGCTGTTTTTT. Residues: CASSLAREAAAGELFF.

The chain carries TRBV5-4 and TRBJ2-7; 11 bases fit TRBD1. CDR1 and CDR2 from the germline V gene are SGHNT and YYREEE (reference sequence). There are 15 residues in the CDR3. Unmatched junction bases numbered 9, after V lost 5 bases and J lost 5 bases. The CDR3 region is CASSKLRTGGHEQYF. The CDR3 DNA reads TGTGCCAGCAGTAAACTCCGGACAGGGGGCCACGAGCAGTACTTC. The full variable domain, with the rest looked up from reference TRBV5-4 and TRBJ2-7, is ETGVTQSPTHLIKTRGQQVTLRCSSQSGHNTVSWYQQALGQGPQFIFQYYREEENGRGNFPPRFSGLQFPNYSSELNVNALELDDSALYLCASSKLRTGGHEQYFGPGTRLTVT.

This clone was recorded only once. In DNA, the CDR3 is TGTGCCAGCACGGTTCGGACAGATACGCAGTATTTT. Its protein is CASTVRTDTQYF. The rearrangement uses TRBV7-9 and TRBJ2-3; D is uncertain. V lost 7 bases and J 3 bases, leaving 8 bases between the germline ends. The CDR3 consists of 12 residues. Germline values: CDR1 SEHNR, CDR2 FQNEAQ (reference sequence).